This TCR beta chain is from a study of cytomegalovirus exposure and HLA in healthy donors. General observations from the study: Reports indicated that the classifier achieved high specificity and sensitivity in diagnosing cytomegalovirus status.

A remark on this clone: Its antigen is unknown.

CDR3 size: 13 residues. V was shortened by 5 bases and J by 2 bases, with 10 bases between the two germline ends. Germline V gene lookup returns CDR1 MNHEY and CDR2 SMNVEV (reference sequence). The method was immunoSEQ multiplex PCR; TCRdb's version includes in-frame clones alone and lacks a portion of them. The sample consists of 75,000 to 90,000 clones, around 95% of them appearing once. The chain carries TRBV27 and TRBJ2-7; no clear D. This TCR was recovered from a woman between 18 and 29 years old in good health and CMV-seronegative. The material sequenced was PBMCs. The CDR3 DNA follows: TGTGCCAGCAGTCTTAGTGAGCCCTACGAGCAGTACTTC. This sequence encodes CASSLSEPYEQYF.